This T cell receptor beta chain came from a study of T cell changes during pregnancy in multiple sclerosis. Using immunoSEQ multiplex PCR, the repertoire was profiled, and TCRdb retains in-frame clones only, with some absent. This table has 35,000 to 45,000 clones, roughly nine tenths appearing once. The CDR3 loop spans 13 amino acids. Germline V lookup: CDR1 KGHSH, CDR2 LQKENI. Trimming removed 3 bases from V and 2 bases from J, with 7 bases in between. This clone showed up just a few times. The chain has TRBV18 and TRBJ1-1, with no clear D. This TCR derives from a female donor with multiple sclerosis, enrolled in a pregnancy study. The sample was CD4+ T cells from peripheral blood mononuclear cells, taken before pregnancy. Here the CDR3 DNA reads TGTGCCAGCTCACCCCAGTCTAACACTGAAGCTTTCTTT. It encodes CASSPQSNTEAFF.